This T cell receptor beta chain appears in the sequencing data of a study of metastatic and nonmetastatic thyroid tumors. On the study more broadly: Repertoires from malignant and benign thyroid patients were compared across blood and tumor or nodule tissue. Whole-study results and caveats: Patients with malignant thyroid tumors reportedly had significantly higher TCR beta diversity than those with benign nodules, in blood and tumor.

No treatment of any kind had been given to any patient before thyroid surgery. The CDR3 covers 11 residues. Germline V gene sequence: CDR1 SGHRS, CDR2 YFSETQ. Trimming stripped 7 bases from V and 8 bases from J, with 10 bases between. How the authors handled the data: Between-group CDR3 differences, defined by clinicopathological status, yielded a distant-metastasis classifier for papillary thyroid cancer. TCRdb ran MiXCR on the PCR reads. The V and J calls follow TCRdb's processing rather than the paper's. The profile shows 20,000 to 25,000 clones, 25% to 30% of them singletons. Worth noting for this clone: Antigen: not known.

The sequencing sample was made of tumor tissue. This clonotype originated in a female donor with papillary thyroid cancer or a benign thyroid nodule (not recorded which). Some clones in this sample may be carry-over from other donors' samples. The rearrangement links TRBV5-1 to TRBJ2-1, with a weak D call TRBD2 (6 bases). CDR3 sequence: CASHREYEQFF. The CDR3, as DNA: TGCGCCAGCCACCGGGAGTATGAGCAGTTCTTC. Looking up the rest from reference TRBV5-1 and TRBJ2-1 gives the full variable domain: KAGVTQTPRYLIKTRGQQVTLSCSPISGHRSVSWYQQTPGQGLQFLFEYFSETQRNKGNFPGRFSGRQFSNSRSEMNVSTLELGDSALYLCASHREYEQFFGPGTRLTVL.